One sample yielded the 25 T cell receptor beta chains listed below, sequenced in a study of blood T cell repertoires in COVID-19. Clones were sequenced by immunoSEQ multiplex PCR, and TCRdb holds only the in-frame ones, with some missing. The top ten hold around 10% of the sample, which has tens of thousands of clones, roughly 84% seen once. Sequencing was done on a sample of peripheral blood. These receptor sequences come from a man aged 65 to 85 with acute or convalescent COVID-19.

The chain is built from TRBV3-1 (or the pseudogene TRBV3-2) and TRBJ2-3; TRBD2 matches 11 bases. Per germline, CDR1 LGHDT and CDR2 YNNKEL (reference sequence). The CDR3 has 18 amino acids. The V and J ends lost 5 bases and 0 bases, in that order; junction bases with no gene match: 10. CDR3: CASSSRRASGGSTDTQYF. CDR3 bases: TGTGCCAGCAGCTCTCGGCGGGCTAGCGGGGGGAGCACAGATACGCAGTATTTT.

The genes are TRBV6-6 and TRBJ1-2, with D perhaps TRBD1 (6 bases). CDR1 is MNHNY and CDR2 is SVGAGI in the germline V gene (reference sequence). Deletions cut 7 bases from V and 4 bases from J, with 13 bases between. This CDR3 spans 13 amino acids. CDR3: CASTAGATYGYTF. Here the CDR3 DNA reads TGTGCCAGCACCGCAGGGGCGACCTATGGCTACACCTTC.

The rearrangement joins TRBV9 to TRBJ2-1; weak D call: TRBD2 (6 bases). The CDR3 has 17 amino acids. The V gene lost 0 bases and the J gene lost 1 base, with 14 bases spanning the gap. Per the germline V gene, CDR1 is SGDLS and CDR2 is YYNGEE. As DNA, the CDR3 is TGTGCCAGCAGCGTAGCTACGGGTAGCGGTTCCTACAATGAGCAGTTCTTC. Protein product: CASSVATGSGSYNEQFF.

The rearrangement links TRBV6-6 to TRBJ1-5; 8 bases align to TRBD1. This CDR3 region has 16 residues. The trim removed 0 bases at V and 2 bases at J, leaving 3 bases unmatched. Germline lookup yields CDR1 MNHNY and CDR2 SVGAGI (reference sequence). The CDR3 DNA sequence: TGTGCCAGCAGTTACTCCAGGGGGCAGGGCAATCAGCCCCAGCATTTT. Residues: CASSYSRGQGNQPQHF.

The V call is TRBV7-9, the J call TRBJ2-5, with D perhaps matching TRBD2 (5 bases). Per germline, CDR1 SEHNR and CDR2 FQNEAQ (reference sequence). The CDR3 runs 12 residues. The V and J ends lost 1 base and 13 bases respectively, with 13 bases between them. CDR3 nucleotide sequence: TGTGCCAGCAGCTTAGTGGAAGAGGGTGCGTACTTC. It codes for CASSLVEEGAYF. Full variable domain (outside the CDR3, taken from reference TRBV7-9 and TRBJ2-5): DTGVSQNPRHKITKRGQNVTFRCDPISEHNRLYWYRQTLGQGPEFLTYFQNEAQLEKSRLLSDRFSAERPKGSFSTLEIQRTEQGDSAMYLCASSLVEEGAYFGPGTRLLVL.

CDR3 DNA: TGTGCCAGCAGCGACAGGGTCTCTGGAAACACCATATATTTT. Amino acid sequence: CASSDRVSGNTIYF. The V and J genes are TRBV7-9 and TRBJ1-3; 7 bases agree with TRBD1. Germline V gene sequence: CDR1 SEHNR, CDR2 FQNEAQ (reference sequence). The CDR3 is 14 residues long. V was clipped by 5 bases and J by 0 bases; unmatched bases: 1.

This sequence joins TRBV2 and TRBJ1-6; D not certain. The CDR3 loop spans 13 amino acids. V was clipped by 3 bases and J by 7 bases, with 7 bases between them. From germline, CDR1 is SNHLY and CDR2 FYNNEI. CDR3 loop: CASSDVRNSPLHF. In DNA, the CDR3 is TGTGCCAGCAGTGACGTCAGGAATTCACCCCTCCACTTT.

This clone was counted between two and nine times. V is TRBV2 and J is TRBJ1-2; unclear D gene. This CDR3 region has 12 residues. Germline loops: CDR1 SNHLY, CDR2 FYNNEI. V lost 5 bases to trimming and J lost 0 bases, with 4 bases between them. In DNA, the CDR3 is TGTGCCAGCAGTATAGCTAACTATGGCTACACCTTC. Encoded protein: CASSIANYGYTF.

The V call is TRBV2, the J call TRBJ2-5; 12 bases line up with TRBD2. The CDR3 sequence is 15 residues long. V shed 2 bases and J 5 bases; nucleotides not matched to a gene: 3. Germline V gives CDR1 SNHLY, CDR2 FYNNEI. The CDR3 loop reads CASSEFLAGGETQYF. CDR3 bases: TGTGCCAGCAGTGAATTCCTAGCGGGGGGGGAGACCCAGTACTTC. Looking up the rest from reference TRBV2 and TRBJ2-5 gives the full variable domain: EPEVTQTPSHQVTQMGQEVILRCVPISNHLYFYWYRQILGQKVEFLVSFYNNEISEKSEIFDDQFSVERPDGSNFTLKIRSTKLEDSAMYFCASSEFLAGGETQYFGPGTRLLVL.

The V and J genes are TRBV7-8 and TRBJ1-5; D is uncertain. Germline lookup yields CDR1 SGHVS and CDR2 FQNEAQ. Trimming left V 5 bases short and J 2 bases short, with 7 bases between. The CDR3 is 13 residues long. CDR3 region: CASSRGGNQPQHF. In DNA form, the CDR3 reads TGTGCCAGCAGCCGAGGAGGCAATCAGCCCCAGCATTTT.

The chain uses TRBV19 and TRBJ2-6, with 10 bases fitting TRBD1. CDR3 length: 15 residues. V was pared by 9 bases and J by 1 base, with 3 bases of the junction left unmatched. CDR1 is LNHDA and CDR2 is SQIVND in the germline V gene (reference sequence). The CDR3 DNA reads TGTGCCAGCAGGGGACAGGGGTCTGGGGCCAACGTCCTGACTTTC. It yields the protein CASRGQGSGANVLTF.

Worth noting for this clone: Other DNA sequences in the same sample also yield this CDR3. The chain's CDR3 is CASSFGGSGGETQYF. The CDR3 coding sequence is TGCGCCAGCAGCTTTGGCGGATCAGGAGGAGAGACCCAGTACTTC. V usage is TRBV5-1 and J usage is TRBJ2-5, with D perhaps TRBD2 (5 bases). The CDR3 is 15 residues long. V was cut by 2 bases and J by 4 bases, with 15 bases left in between. Germline V gives CDR1 SGHRS, CDR2 YFSETQ.

V gene TRBV30 combines with J gene TRBJ1-1, with 11 nucleotides matching TRBD1. The CDR3 runs 14 residues. The germline V gene has CDR1 GTSNPN and CDR2 SVGIG (reference sequence). The CDR3 region is CAFTPGQGDTEAFF. The CDR3 nucleotides read TGTGCTTTTACCCCGGGACAGGGGGATACTGAAGCTTTCTTT.

The chain employs TRBV6-5 and TRBJ2-2; 7 positions agree with TRBD1. The V gene's germline CDR1 is MNHEY and CDR2 SVGAGI. The length of the CDR3 is 16 residues. The V and J ends lost 4 bases and 2 bases, in that order; junction bases with no gene match: 7. The CDR3 sequence is CASSSLGTANTGELFF. Here the CDR3 DNA reads TGTGCCAGCAGTTCACTCGGGACAGCTAACACCGGGGAGCTGTTTTTT.

The rearrangement joins TRBV19 to TRBJ2-5; no firm D call. V lost 2 bases and J 4 bases, leaving 14 bases between the germline ends. The germline V gene has CDR1 LNHDA and CDR2 SQIVND (reference sequence). The CDR3 spans 15 residues. CDR3 nucleotides: TGTGCCAGTAGTATAAAGACTCGTCTGGTAGAGACCCAGTACTTC. Its translation is CASSIKTRLVETQYF.

This chain connects TRBV10-3 to TRBJ1-2; a weak D match, TRBD1 (6 bases). This CDR3 has 16 amino acids. CDR1 is ENHRY, CDR2 SYGVKD, per germline. Trimming shortened V by 7 bases and J by 1 base, and 19 bases separated the two germline ends. The CDR3 sequence is CAIKRRDRNFNYGYTF. For the CDR3, the DNA is TGTGCCATCAAGAGGCGAGACAGGAACTTTAACTATGGCTACACCTTC.

The chain joins TRBV19 to TRBJ2-5, with a tentative D call TRBD2 (5 bases). The CDR3 is 13 residues long. From germline, CDR1 is LNHDA and CDR2 SQIVND (reference sequence). V gave up 6 bases and J gave up 2 bases, with 10 bases separating them. The CDR3 reads CASRDFAQETQYF. Written as DNA, the CDR3 is TGTGCCAGTAGGGACTTTGCGCAAGAGACCCAGTACTTC.

This chain links TRBV13 with TRBJ2-3, with D uncertain. V was shortened by 5 bases and J by 4 bases, with 10 bases between the two germline ends. The germline V gene encodes CDR1 PRHDT and CDR2 FYEKMQ (reference sequence). The CDR3 has 13 residues. CDR3 in amino acids: CASSPKGADTQYF. Here the CDR3 DNA reads TGTGCCAGCAGCCCCAAAGGAGCAGATACGCAGTATTTT.

This clone came up once. This chain joins TRBV18 and TRBJ2-5; TRBD2 matches 8 bases. This CDR3 has 14 amino acids. Germline CDR1 KGHSH, CDR2 LQKENI. With V trimmed by 1 base and J by 5 bases, 3 bases remained unmatched. CDR3 residues: CASSPLRGEETQYF. For the CDR3, the DNA is TGTGCCAGCTCACCACTGCGGGGGGAGGAGACCCAGTACTTC. Using reference TRBV18 and TRBJ2-5 for the parts outside the CDR3, the full variable domain is NAGVMQNPRHLVRRRGQEARLRCSPMKGHSHVYWYRQLPEEGLKFMVYLQKENIIDESGMPKERFSAEFPKEGPSILRIQQVVRGDSAAYFCASSPLRGEETQYFGPGTRLLVL.

CDR3 residues: CASSLDRVVTEAFF. The CDR3 DNA is TGTGCCAGCAGCCTGGACAGGGTGGTCACTGAAGCTTTCTTT. This chain joins TRBV7-9 and TRBJ1-1; 8 nucleotides line up with TRBD1. Trimming cost V 5 bases and J 4 bases; bases outside gene matches: 6. The CDR3 has 14 amino acids. Looked up from germline, CDR1 is SEHNR and CDR2 is FQNEAQ (reference sequence).

The genes are TRBV3-1 (or the pseudogene TRBV3-2) and TRBJ2-5; TRBD2 matches at 9 bases. Germline loops: CDR1 LGHDT, CDR2 YNNKEL (reference sequence). CDR3 length equals 15 residues. With 4 bases clipped from V and 7 bases from J, the junction kept 10 bases outside the gene matches. CDR3 region: CASSRGGARVGTQYF. The DNA of the CDR3 is TGTGCCAGCAGCCGCGGGGGGGCGAGGGTGGGGACCCAGTACTTC.

There are a few counts of this clone. The rearrangement links TRBV5-4 to TRBJ2-1, with 9 bases matching TRBD2. Unmatched junction bases numbered 7, after V lost 4 bases and J lost 5 bases. The CDR3 sequence is 15 residues long. Germline V lookup: CDR1 SGHNT, CDR2 YYREEE (reference sequence). The CDR3 is CASSPSGGRDNEQFF. The CDR3 region has the DNA TGTGCCAGCAGCCCAAGCGGGGGGCGGGACAATGAGCAGTTCTTC.

V gene TRBV27 combines with J gene TRBJ2-1, with 8 bases lining up with TRBD1. Germline values: CDR1 MNHEY, CDR2 SMNVEV (reference sequence). V dropped 2 bases and J dropped 3; count of bases not matched to a gene: 6. This CDR3 has 16 amino acids. This CDR3 reads CASSLRSQGGYNEQFF. For the CDR3, the DNA is TGTGCCAGCAGTTTAAGGTCACAGGGGGGCTACAATGAGCAGTTCTTC.

The chain links TRBV2 to TRBJ2-1; D gene uncertain. CDR3 length equals 15 residues. V lost 7 bases and J 5 bases, leaving 18 bases between the germline ends. Per germline, CDR1 SNHLY and CDR2 FYNNEI. Written as DNA, the CDR3 is TGTGCCAGCACCCCCTTTGGCGGCGTAAACAATGAGCAGTTCTTC. Translation gives CASTPFGGVNNEQFF.

V usage is TRBV4-2 and J usage is TRBJ2-3; 8 nucleotides line up with TRBD2. Unmatched junction bases numbered 2, after V lost 2 bases and J lost 1 base. CDR1 and CDR2 from the germline V gene are LGHNA and YNFKEQ. The CDR3 runs 15 residues. CDR3 sequence: CASSQTGGGTDTQYF. The CDR3 DNA sequence: TGTGCCAGCAGCCAAACGGGGGGGGGCACAGATACGCAGTATTTT.